The 9 T cell receptor beta chains presented below share a single source sample, sequenced in a study of cytomegalovirus exposure and HLA in healthy donors. The primer mix had 60 Vbeta and 13 Jbeta primers. Assay used: immunoSEQ multiplex PCR; TCRdb lists only in-frame clones, some missing. The sample shows 90,000 to 150,000 clones, around 77% of them seen only once. Sample: PBMCs. Receptors originate from a man aged 35-49 years in good health and CMV-seropositive.

The rearrangement joins TRBV19 to TRBJ2-1, with D maybe TRBD1 (5 bases). The germline V gene encodes CDR1 LNHDA and CDR2 SQIVND (reference sequence). Trimming left V 11 bases short and J 4 bases short, with 12 bases between. The CDR3 has 12 residues. CDR3 sequence reads: CASCDRYNEQFF. The DNA for the CDR3 is TGTGCCTCCTGTGACAGATACAATGAGCAGTTCTTC.

This clone was seen a few times. V and J are TRBV5-4 and TRBJ2-5; D gene unclear. The CDR3 runs 13 residues. The germline CDR1 and CDR2 sequences are SGHNT and YYREEE (reference sequence). The V gene lost 0 bases and the J gene lost 2 bases, with 5 bases spanning the gap. The CDR3 sequence: CASSLAVQETQYF. For the CDR3, the DNA is TGTGCCAGCAGCTTGGCAGTTCAAGAGACCCAGTACTTC.

The gene calls are TRBV27 and TRBJ1-5; D gene ambiguous. Germline-derived CDR1 and CDR2 are MNHEY and SMNVEV (reference sequence). V was trimmed by 3 bases and J by 3 bases, leaving 6 bases between them. This CDR3 spans 13 amino acids. CDR3 in amino acids: CASSFGVNQPQHF. CDR3 DNA sequence: TGTGCCAGCAGTTTCGGAGTCAATCAGCCCCAGCATTTT.

This clone was seen once. V and J are TRBV7-8 and TRBJ1-4; TRBD1 matches at 9 bases. The germline V gene encodes CDR1 SGHVS and CDR2 FQNEAQ. The CDR3 has 15 amino acids. V was clipped by 4 bases and J by 5 bases; unmatched bases: 5. The CDR3 reads CASSSNRGRNEKLFF. The CDR3 DNA sequence: TGTGCCAGCAGCTCAAACAGGGGGCGAAATGAAAAACTGTTTTTT.

The chain links TRBV6-1 to TRBJ2-2, with D perhaps matching TRBD1 (5 bases). Germline V lookup: CDR1 MNHNS, CDR2 SASEGT. V was trimmed by 6 bases and J by 0 bases, leaving 11 bases between them. The CDR3 has 15 residues. DNA of the CDR3: TGTGCCAGCAGGATTCAGGGCGCGAACACCGGGGAGCTGTTTTTT. It is translated as CASRIQGANTGELFF.

In its sample, this clone was seen once. The CDR3, as DNA: TGTGCCAGCAGTGATCCTTTCCAGCAGTACTTC. It encodes CASSDPFQQYF. The chain has TRBV25-1 and TRBJ2-7; the D is unclear. Trimming took off 3 bases at V and 8 bases at J, with 8 bases between the two ends. The germline CDR1 and CDR2 sequences are MGHDK and SYGVNS. The CDR3 has 11 residues.

The chain is built from TRBV19 and TRBJ1-4, with no clear D. V gave up 5 bases and J gave up 8 bases, with 18 bases separating them. The CDR3 is 15 residues long. Per the germline V gene, CDR1 is LNHDA and CDR2 is SQIVND (reference sequence). CDR3 protein: CASSLMLPGKEKLFF. Here the CDR3 DNA reads TGTGCCAGTAGTTTAATGCTCCCCGGGAAGGAAAAACTGTTTTTT. Using reference TRBV19 and TRBJ1-4 for the parts outside the CDR3, the full variable domain is DGGITQSPKYLFRKEGQNVTLSCEQNLNHDAMYWYRQDPGQGLRLIYYSQIVNDFQKGDIAEGYSVSREKKESFPLTVTSAQKNPTAFYLCASSLMLPGKEKLFFGSGTQLSVL.

This clone has more than one count but fewer than ten. This chain connects TRBV4-2 to TRBJ1-5; D is possibly TRBD1 (6 bases). V lost 0 bases and J 3 bases, leaving 12 bases between the germline ends. The CDR3 has 16 residues. CDR1 is LGHNA and CDR2 is YNFKEQ in the germline V gene. In DNA, the CDR3 is TGTGCCAGCAGCCAAGAGCACAGGGATGACAATCAGCCCCAGCATTTT. Its translation: CASSQEHRDDNQPQHF.

This chain joins TRBV5-4 and TRBJ1-2; 11 bases are shared with TRBD1. Looked up from germline, CDR1 is SGHNT and CDR2 is YYREEE (reference sequence). The CDR3 sequence is 14 residues long. V was clipped by 2 bases and J by 5 bases; unmatched bases: 2. CDR3 residues: CASSFGQGAYGYTF. The CDR3 coding sequence is TGTGCCAGCAGCTTCGGACAGGGGGCTTATGGCTACACCTTC.